The 12 T cell receptor beta chains below were found in one sample sequenced in a study of blood T cell repertoires in COVID-19. Sequenced by immunoSEQ multiplex PCR; TCRdb stores in-frame clones only, minus some. The data hold some 180,000 clones, with over 80% observed a single time. The specimen was peripheral blood. These TCRs come from a woman aged 40-49 years with COVID-19, enrolled during active disease.

This clone was seen a handful of times. The chain recombines TRBV9 with TRBJ1-3; 7 bases align to TRBD1. J gave up 2 bases and V 4 bases, and 21 bases lay outside the gene matches. Germline V gene sequence: CDR1 SGDLS, CDR2 YYNGEE. The CDR3 runs 20 residues. The CDR3 here is CASSLPLGETRDRAGNTIYF. The DNA for the CDR3 is TGTGCCAGCAGCTTACCCCTCGGGGAAACCCGAGACAGGGCTGGAAACACCATATATTTT.

The chain links TRBV19 to TRBJ2-3, with D possibly being TRBD2 (7 bases). Trimming took 3 bases from V and 5 from J, leaving 18 bases between them. CDR1 and CDR2 from the germline V gene are LNHDA and SQIVND (reference sequence). The CDR3 loop spans 16 amino acids. CDR3 protein: CASSIERGGVGDTQYF. Written as DNA, the CDR3 is TGTGCCAGTAGTATTGAGAGGGGGGGCGTCGGAGATACGCAGTATTTT.

V usage is TRBV15 and J usage is TRBJ2-7; 9 bases are a match to TRBD1. The CDR3 is 14 amino acids. With 5 bases clipped from V and 0 bases from J, the junction kept 2 bases outside the gene matches. CDR1 and CDR2 (germline): LNHNV, YYDKDF (reference sequence). This CDR3 reads CATSRDRDSYEQYF. The CDR3 nucleotides read TGTGCCACCAGCCGGGACAGGGACTCCTACGAGCAGTACTTC.

V and J are TRBV7-2 and TRBJ2-5, with 9 bases fitting TRBD2. CDR3 length: 14 residues. Germline V gives CDR1 SGHTA, CDR2 FQGNSA. The V segment lost 7 bases and the J segment 5 bases; nucleotides outside the gene matches: 8. CDR3 sequence: CASKSGGRVETQYF. CDR3 in DNA: TGTGCCAGCAAGAGCGGGGGGCGCGTGGAGACCCAGTACTTC.

The chain carries TRBV27 and TRBJ1-5; TRBD1 aligns across 7 bases. The CDR3 is made up of 15 amino acids. V shed 2 bases and J 2 bases; nucleotides not matched to a gene: 3. Per the germline V gene, CDR1 is MNHEY and CDR2 is SMNVEV (reference sequence). The CDR3 loop is CASSLAGGRNQPQHF. CDR3 bases: TGTGCCAGCAGTTTAGCAGGGGGACGCAATCAGCCCCAGCATTTT.

This chain links TRBV29-1 with TRBJ1-2; D perhaps matches TRBD1 (6 bases). Trimming cost V 1 base and J 4 bases, with 10 bases left between them. Germline CDR1 SQVTM, CDR2 ANQGSEA. This CDR3 region has 13 residues. The CDR3 bases are TGCAGCGTTGAAGCAGGGGCAGGCTATGGCTACACCTTC. Its translation is CSVEAGAGYGYTF.

The CDR3 DNA follows: TGTGCCAGCAGACCGGGAGGGCTAAGCGGGGAGCTGTTTTTT. Its protein is CASRPGGLSGELFF. The genes are TRBV28 and TRBJ2-2; 8 nucleotides align to TRBD2. Per germline, CDR1 MDHEN and CDR2 SYDVKM. V lost 6 bases and J lost 7; bases outside the gene matches: 7. The length of the CDR3 is 14 residues.

V usage is TRBV24-1 and J usage is TRBJ1-1; D gene unclear. Germline CDR1 and CDR2: KGHDR and SFDVKD. The V gene lost 0 bases and the J gene lost 5 bases, with 12 bases spanning the gap. This CDR3 has 15 amino acids. In DNA, the CDR3 is TGTGCCACCAGTGATTTGACGCGGGAATGGACTGAAGCTTTCTTT. The encoded protein is CATSDLTREWTEAFF.

The chain employs TRBV7-8 and TRBJ1-1, with 8 bases that match TRBD1. Trimming at V came to 4 bases and at J to 6 bases, leaving 7 bases not matched to a gene. Germline CDR1 and CDR2: SGHVS and FQNEAQ. CDR3 length: 14 amino acids. The CDR3 sequence is CASSYGQGGSEAFF. The CDR3 region has the DNA TGTGCCAGCAGCTATGGACAGGGCGGGTCTGAAGCTTTCTTT.

A single count supports this clone. The rearrangement links TRBV19 to TRBJ1-5; 8 nucleotides align to TRBD1. CDR3 length: 17 amino acids. V shed 6 bases, J shed 4 bases, and the junction held 14 bases outside the gene matches. Germline CDR1 is LNHDA and CDR2 is SQIVND (reference sequence). The CDR3 DNA follows: TGTGCCAGTAGGGGGTTGGTGGGGGGACAGGTTAATCAGCCCCAGCATTTT. Translated: CASRGLVGGQVNQPQHF.

The V gene is TRBV7-8, the J gene TRBJ2-5, with D unresolved. CDR3 length: 12 residues. The germline gives CDR1 SGHVS, CDR2 FQNEAQ. Trimming stripped 5 bases from V and 5 bases from J, with 9 bases between. CDR3 residues: CASSVLGETQYF. The CDR3, as DNA: TGTGCCAGCAGCGTCCTCGGTGAGACCCAGTACTTC.

The sample holds one count of this clone. The chain uses TRBV6-1 and TRBJ1-2; D is possibly TRBD1 (6 bases). In germline, CDR1 is MNHNS, CDR2 SASEGT. The germline V and J ends were trimmed by 2 bases and 4 bases, with 11 bases remaining between them. This CDR3 comprises 14 residues. The CDR3 here is CASSERDTSYGYTF. For the CDR3, the DNA is TGTGCCAGCAGTGAAAGGGACACCTCCTATGGCTACACCTTC.